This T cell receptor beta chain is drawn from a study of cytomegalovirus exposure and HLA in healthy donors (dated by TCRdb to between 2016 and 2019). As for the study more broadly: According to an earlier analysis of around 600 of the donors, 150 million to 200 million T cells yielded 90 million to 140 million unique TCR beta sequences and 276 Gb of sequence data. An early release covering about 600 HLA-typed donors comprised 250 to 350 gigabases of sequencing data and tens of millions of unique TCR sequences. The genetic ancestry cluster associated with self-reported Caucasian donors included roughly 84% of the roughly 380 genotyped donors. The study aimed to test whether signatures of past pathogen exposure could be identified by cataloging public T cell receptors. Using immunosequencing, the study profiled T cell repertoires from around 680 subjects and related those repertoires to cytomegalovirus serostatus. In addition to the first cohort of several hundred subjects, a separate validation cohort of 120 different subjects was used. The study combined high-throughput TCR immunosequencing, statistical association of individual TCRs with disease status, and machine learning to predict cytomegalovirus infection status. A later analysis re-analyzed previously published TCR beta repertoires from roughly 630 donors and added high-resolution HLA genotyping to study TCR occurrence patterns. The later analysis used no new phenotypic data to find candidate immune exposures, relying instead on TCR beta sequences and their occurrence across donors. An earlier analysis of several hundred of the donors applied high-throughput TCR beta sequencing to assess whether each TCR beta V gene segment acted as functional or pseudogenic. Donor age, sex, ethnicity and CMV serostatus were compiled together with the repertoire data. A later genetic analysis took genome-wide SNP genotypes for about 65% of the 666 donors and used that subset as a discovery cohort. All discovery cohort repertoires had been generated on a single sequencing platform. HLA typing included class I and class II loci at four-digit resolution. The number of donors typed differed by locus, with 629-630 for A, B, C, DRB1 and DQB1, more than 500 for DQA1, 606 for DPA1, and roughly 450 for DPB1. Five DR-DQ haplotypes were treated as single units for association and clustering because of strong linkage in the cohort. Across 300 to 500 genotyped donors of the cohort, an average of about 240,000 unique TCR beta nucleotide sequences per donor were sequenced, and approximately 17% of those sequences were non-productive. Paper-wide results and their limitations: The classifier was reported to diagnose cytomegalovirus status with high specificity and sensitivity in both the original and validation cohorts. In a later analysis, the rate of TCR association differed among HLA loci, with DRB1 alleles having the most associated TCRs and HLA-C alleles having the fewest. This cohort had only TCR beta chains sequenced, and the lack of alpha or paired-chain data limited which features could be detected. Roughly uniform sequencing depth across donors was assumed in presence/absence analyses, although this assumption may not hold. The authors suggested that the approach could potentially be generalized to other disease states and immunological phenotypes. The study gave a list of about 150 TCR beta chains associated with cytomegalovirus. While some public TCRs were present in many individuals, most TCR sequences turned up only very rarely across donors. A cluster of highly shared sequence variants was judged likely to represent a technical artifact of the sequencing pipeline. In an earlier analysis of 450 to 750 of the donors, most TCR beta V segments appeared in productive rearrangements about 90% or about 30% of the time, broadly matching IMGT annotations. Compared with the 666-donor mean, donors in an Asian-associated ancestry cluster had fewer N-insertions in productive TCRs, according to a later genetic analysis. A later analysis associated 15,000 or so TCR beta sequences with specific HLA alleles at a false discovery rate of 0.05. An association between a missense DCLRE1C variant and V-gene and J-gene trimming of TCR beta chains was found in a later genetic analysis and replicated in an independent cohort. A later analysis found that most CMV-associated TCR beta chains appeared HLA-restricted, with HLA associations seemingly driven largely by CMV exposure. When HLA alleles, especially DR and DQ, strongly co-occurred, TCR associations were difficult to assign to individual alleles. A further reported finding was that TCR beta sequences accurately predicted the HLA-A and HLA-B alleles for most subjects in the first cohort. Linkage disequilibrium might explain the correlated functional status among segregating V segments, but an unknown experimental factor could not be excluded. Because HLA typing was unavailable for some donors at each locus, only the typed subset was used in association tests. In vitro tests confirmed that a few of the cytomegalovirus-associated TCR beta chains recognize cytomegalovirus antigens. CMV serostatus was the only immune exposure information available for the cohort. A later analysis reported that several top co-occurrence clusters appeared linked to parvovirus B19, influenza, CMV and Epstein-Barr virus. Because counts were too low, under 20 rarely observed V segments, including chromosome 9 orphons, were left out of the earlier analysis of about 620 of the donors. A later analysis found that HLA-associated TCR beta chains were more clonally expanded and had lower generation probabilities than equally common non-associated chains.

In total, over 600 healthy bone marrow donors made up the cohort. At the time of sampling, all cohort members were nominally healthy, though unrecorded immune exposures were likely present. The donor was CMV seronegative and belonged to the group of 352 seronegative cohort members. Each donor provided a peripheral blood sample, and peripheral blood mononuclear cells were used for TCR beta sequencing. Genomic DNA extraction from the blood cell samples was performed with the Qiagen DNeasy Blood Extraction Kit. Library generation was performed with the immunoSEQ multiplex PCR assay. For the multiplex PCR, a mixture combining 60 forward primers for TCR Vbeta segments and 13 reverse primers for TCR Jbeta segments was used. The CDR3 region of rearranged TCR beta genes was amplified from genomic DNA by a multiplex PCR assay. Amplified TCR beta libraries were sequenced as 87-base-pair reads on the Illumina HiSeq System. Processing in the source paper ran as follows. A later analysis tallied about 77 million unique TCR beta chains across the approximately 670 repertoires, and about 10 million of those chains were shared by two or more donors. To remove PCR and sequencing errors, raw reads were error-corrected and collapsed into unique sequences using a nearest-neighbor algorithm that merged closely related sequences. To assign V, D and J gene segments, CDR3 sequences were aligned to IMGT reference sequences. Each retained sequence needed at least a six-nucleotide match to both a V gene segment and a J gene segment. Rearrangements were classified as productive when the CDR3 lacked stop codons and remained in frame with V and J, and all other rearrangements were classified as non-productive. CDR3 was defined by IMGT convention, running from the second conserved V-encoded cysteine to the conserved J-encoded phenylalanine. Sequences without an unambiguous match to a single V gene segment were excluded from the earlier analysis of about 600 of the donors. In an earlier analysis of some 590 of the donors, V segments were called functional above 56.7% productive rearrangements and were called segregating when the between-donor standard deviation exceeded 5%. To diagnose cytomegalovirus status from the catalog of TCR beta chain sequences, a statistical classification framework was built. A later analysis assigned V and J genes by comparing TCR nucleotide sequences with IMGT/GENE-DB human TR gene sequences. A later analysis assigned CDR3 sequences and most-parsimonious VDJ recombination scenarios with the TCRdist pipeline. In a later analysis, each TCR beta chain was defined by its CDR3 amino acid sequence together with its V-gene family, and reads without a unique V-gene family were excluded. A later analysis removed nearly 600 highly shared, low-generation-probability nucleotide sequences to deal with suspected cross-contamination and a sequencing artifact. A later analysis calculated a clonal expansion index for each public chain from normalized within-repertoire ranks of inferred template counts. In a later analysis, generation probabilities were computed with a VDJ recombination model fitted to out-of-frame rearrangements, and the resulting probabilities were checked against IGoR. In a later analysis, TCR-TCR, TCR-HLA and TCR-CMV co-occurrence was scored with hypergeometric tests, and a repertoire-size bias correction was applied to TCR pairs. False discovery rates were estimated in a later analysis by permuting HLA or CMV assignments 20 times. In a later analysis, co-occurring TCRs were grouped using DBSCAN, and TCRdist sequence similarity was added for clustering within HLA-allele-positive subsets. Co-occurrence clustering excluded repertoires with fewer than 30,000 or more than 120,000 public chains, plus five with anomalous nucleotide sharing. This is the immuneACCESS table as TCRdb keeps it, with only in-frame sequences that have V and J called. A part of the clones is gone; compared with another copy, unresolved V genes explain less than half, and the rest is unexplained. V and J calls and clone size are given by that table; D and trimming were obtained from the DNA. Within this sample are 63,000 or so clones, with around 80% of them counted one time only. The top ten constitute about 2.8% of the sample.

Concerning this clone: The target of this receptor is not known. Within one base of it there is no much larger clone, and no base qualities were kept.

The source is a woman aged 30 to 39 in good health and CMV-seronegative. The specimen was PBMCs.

The DNA sequence reads TGTGCCAGCAGTGATTCGTTGAGGGGGCGCAAAGGCACTGAAGCTTTCTTT. Its protein reads: CASSDSLRGRKGTEAFF. The V and J segments used are TRBV6-1 and TRBJ1-1; 7 middle bases align to TRBD1. Including cysteine and phenylalanine, the CDR3 has 17 amino acids. The CDR3 DNA has 51 bases and is translated from base 1. For this chain, trimming is 3 bases at the V end and 4 bases at the J end, and the number of junction bases without a gene match is 14. CDR1 and CDR2 (MNHNS, SASEGT) derive from the germline V gene.